This T cell receptor (beta chain) came from a study of CD4 T cells in relation to SARS-CoV-2 and coronaviruses. Whole-study context: After less than 11 days of antigen culture, PBMC TCR beta CDR3s were sequenced. Study outcomes and limitations: Memory recall responses, not primary responses primed in culture, are what the assay detects.

The table came from immunoSEQ multiplex PCR; TCRdb's copy has only in-frame clones and leaves some out. The sample shows 43,000 or so clones, approximately 80% of them seen only once. The ends were cut back, 8 bases at V and 8 bases at J, with 14 bases in the middle. The CDR3 has 12 amino acids. Notes on this clone: Its specificity is unknown.

The origin of this receptor is an adult with COVID-19. The sample comprised naive CD4+ T cells from PBMCs, cultured in vitro. Subset reported: naive CD4+ T cells isolated by negative enrichment. The chain joins TRBV12-3 or TRBV12-4 to TRBJ2-3; no firm D call. The CDR3 region has the DNA TGTGCCAGCTCCCCCCATACGAGTACGCAGTATTTT. This sequence encodes CASSPHTSTQYF.